This record covers a single TCR beta chain. Produced via immunoSEQ multiplex PCR; TCRdb's table is partial and in-frame only. This table has tens of thousands of clones, around nine tenths appearing once. These data come from a study of radiotherapy plus CTLA-4 blockade in lung cancer. Germline CDR1 and CDR2: LNHDA and SQIVND (reference sequence). The J segment lost 5 bases and the V segment lost 4 bases, leaving 8 bases of the junction unmatched. This CDR3 region has 14 residues. The sample in question was peripheral blood, obtained from a patient treated with radiotherapy plus ipilimumab. The receptor's source is a human donor with non-small cell lung cancer whose response to radiotherapy plus ipilimumab could not be evaluated. The rearrangement links TRBV19 to TRBJ2-7, with 7 bases identical to TRBD1. The CDR3 DNA reads as TGTGCCAGTAGTACAACGACAGGGAAGCACGAGCAGTACTTC. Protein product: CASSTTTGKHEQYF.